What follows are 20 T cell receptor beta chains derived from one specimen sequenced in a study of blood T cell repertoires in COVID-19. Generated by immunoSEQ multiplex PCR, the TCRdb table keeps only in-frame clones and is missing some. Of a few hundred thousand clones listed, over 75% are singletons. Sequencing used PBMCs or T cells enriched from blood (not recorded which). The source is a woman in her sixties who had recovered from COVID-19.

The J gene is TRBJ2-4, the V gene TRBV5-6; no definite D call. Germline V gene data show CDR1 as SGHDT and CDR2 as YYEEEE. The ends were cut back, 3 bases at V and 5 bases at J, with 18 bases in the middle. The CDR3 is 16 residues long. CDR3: CASSSQGTNSQNIQYF. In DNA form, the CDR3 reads TGTGCCAGCAGCTCACAAGGCACCAATAGCCAAAACATTCAGTACTTC.

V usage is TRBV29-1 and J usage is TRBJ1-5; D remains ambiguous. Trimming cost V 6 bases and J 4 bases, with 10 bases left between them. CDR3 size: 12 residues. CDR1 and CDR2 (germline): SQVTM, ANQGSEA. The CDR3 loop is CSVQEWNQPQHF. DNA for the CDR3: TGCAGCGTCCAAGAGTGGAATCAGCCCCAGCATTTT.

This CDR3 reads CASSPGTGAYNEQFF. The CDR3 DNA reads TGTGCCAGCAGCCCAGGGACAGGGGCATACAATGAGCAGTTCTTC. This sequence joins TRBV3-1 (or the pseudogene TRBV3-2) and TRBJ2-1; 10 bases map to TRBD1. V lost 4 bases, J lost 4 bases, and 4 bases stayed unmatched. Germline CDR1 LGHDT, CDR2 YNNKEL (reference sequence). This CDR3 comprises 15 residues.

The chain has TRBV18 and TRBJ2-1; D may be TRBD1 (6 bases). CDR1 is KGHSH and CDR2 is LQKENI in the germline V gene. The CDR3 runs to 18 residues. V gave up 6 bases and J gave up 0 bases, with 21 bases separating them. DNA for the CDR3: TGTGCCAGCTCTTTCGACAGGACGTACAAAACCTCCTACAATGAGCAGTTCTTC. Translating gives CASSFDRTYKTSYNEQFF.

The CDR3 spells CASSDRIQGGGNSPLHF. For the CDR3, the DNA is TGTGCCAGCAGTGACCGTATACAGGGTGGCGGTAATTCACCCCTCCACTTT. The V gene is TRBV6-4, the J gene TRBJ1-6; weak D call: TRBD1 (6 bases). Germline CDR1 is MRHNA and CDR2 is SNTAGT. This CDR3 has 17 amino acids. The V end was cut by 2 bases, the J end by 6 bases, with 17 bases between.

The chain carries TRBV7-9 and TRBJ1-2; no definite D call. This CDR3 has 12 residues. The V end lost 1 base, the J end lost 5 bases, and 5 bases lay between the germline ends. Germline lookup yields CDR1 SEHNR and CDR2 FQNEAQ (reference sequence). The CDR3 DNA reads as TGTGCCAGCAGCTTAGTTTATTATGGCTACACCTTC. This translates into CASSLVYYGYTF.

DNA of the CDR3: TGTGCCATCAGTGAGTCGTTCCGGGGGGAAGACCAGCCCCAGCATTTT. Translated: CAISESFRGEDQPQHF. V and J are TRBV10-3 and TRBJ1-5; D perhaps matches TRBD1 (5 bases). Germline V CDR1 and CDR2: ENHRY, SYGVKD. CDR3 size: 16 residues. V lost 0 bases and J 7 bases, leaving 16 bases between the germline ends.

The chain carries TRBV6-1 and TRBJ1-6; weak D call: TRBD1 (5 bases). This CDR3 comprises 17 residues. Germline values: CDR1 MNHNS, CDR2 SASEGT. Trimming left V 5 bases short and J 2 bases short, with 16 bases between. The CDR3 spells CASSKGEGGPYNSPLHF. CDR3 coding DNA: TGTGCCAGCAGTAAAGGGGAGGGCGGGCCCTATAATTCACCCCTCCACTTT.

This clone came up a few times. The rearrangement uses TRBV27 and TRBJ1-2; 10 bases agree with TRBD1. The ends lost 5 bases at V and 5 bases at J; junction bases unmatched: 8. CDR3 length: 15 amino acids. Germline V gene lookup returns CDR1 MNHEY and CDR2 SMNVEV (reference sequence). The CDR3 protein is CASSRTGGAGYGYTF. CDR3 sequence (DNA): TGTGCCAGCAGTCGGACAGGGGGTGCAGGATATGGCTACACCTTC.

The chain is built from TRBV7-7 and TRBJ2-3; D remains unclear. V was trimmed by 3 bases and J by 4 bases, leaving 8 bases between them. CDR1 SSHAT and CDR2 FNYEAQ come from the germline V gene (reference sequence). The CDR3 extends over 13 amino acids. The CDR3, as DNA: TGTGCCAGCAGCTTCCGCCGGTCAGATACGCAGTATTTT. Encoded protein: CASSFRRSDTQYF.

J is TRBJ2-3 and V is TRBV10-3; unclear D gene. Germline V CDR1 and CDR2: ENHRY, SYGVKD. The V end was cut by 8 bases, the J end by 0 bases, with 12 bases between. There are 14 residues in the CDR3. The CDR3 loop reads CAIQNSGSTDTQYF. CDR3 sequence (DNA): TGTGCCATCCAAAATTCAGGTAGCACAGATACGCAGTATTTT.

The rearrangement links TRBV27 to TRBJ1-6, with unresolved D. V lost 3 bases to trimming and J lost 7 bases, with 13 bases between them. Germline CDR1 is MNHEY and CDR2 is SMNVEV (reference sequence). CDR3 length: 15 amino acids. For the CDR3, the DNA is TGTGCCAGCAGTTTTACTCCGCGAGTCAATTCACCCCTCCACTTT. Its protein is CASSFTPRVNSPLHF.

CDR3 protein: CASSQGIAGSGTDTQYF. DNA for the CDR3: TGCGCCAGCAGCCAGGGGATAGCGGGATCCGGCACAGATACGCAGTATTTT. This rearrangement joins TRBV4-1 to TRBJ2-3; TRBD2 aligns across 8 bases. CDR1 and CDR2 (germline): MGHRA, YSYEKL. The CDR3 loop spans 17 amino acids. The V and J ends lost 3 bases and 1 base, in that order; junction bases with no gene match: 9.

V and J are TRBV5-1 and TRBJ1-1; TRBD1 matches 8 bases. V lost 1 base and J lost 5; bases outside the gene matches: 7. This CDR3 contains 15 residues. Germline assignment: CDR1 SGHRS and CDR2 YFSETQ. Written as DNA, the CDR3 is TGCGCCAGCAGCTTGCAAGGGCAGGGGGCGACTGAAGCTTTCTTT. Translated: CASSLQGQGATEAFF. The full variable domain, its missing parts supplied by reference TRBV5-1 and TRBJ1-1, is KAGVTQTPRYLIKTRGQQVTLSCSPISGHRSVSWYQQTPGQGLQFLFEYFSETQRNKGNFPGRFSGRQFSNSRSEMNVSTLELGDSALYLCASSLQGQGATEAFFGQGTRLTVV.

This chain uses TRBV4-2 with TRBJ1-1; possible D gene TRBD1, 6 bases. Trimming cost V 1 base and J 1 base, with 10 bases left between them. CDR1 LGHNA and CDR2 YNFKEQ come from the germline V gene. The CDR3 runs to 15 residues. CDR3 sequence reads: CASSQAGQKNTEAFF. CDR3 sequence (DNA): TGTGCCAGCAGCCAAGCTGGACAGAAGAACACTGAAGCTTTCTTT.

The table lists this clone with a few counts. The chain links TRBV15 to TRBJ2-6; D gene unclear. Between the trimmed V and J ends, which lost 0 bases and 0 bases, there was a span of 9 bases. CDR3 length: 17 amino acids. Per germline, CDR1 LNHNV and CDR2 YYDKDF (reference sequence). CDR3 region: CATSRENSNSGANVLTF. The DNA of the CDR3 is TGTGCCACCAGCAGAGAGAACAGCAACTCTGGGGCCAACGTCCTGACTTTC.

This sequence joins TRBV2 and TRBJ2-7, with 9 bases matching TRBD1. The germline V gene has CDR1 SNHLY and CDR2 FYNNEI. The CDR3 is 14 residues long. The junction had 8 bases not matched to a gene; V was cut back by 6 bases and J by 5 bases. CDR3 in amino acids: CASSLPGQGNEQYF. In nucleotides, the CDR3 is TGTGCCAGCAGCCTCCCGGGACAGGGAAACGAGCAGTACTTC.

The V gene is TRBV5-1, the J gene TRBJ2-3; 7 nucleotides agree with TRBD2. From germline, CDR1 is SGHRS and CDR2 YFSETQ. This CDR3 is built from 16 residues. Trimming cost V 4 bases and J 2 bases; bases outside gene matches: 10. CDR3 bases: TGCGCCAGCAGCCAACAGCGGGACTTCCTCACAGATACGCAGTATTTT. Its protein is CASSQQRDFLTDTQYF. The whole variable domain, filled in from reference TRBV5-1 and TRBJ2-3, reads KAGVTQTPRYLIKTRGQQVTLSCSPISGHRSVSWYQQTPGQGLQFLFEYFSETQRNKGNFPGRFSGRQFSNSRSEMNVSTLELGDSALYLCASSQQRDFLTDTQYFGPGTRLTVL.

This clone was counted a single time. CDR3 nucleotides: TGTGCCAGCAGCTCCCAGGTACCCAACACTGAAGCTTTCTTT. As protein: CASSSQVPNTEAFF. The chain combines TRBV7-9 with TRBJ1-1; D gene uncertain. Trimming removed 4 bases at V and 2 bases at J, with 11 bases between. The CDR3 sequence is 14 residues long. From germline, CDR1 is SEHNR and CDR2 FQNEAQ (reference sequence).

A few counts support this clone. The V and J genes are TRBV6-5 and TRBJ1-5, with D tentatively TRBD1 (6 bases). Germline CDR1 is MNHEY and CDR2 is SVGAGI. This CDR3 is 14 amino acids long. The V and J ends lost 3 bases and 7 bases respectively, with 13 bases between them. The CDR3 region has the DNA TGTGCCAGCAGTTATGACGCCCAGGGGCAGCCCCAGCATTTT. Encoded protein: CASSYDAQGQPQHF.